This TCR beta chain came from a study of T cell responses to AZD1222 COVID-19 vaccine. Profiling relied on immunoSEQ multiplex PCR, and the TCRdb table lists in-frame clones only, not all of them. The data show around 270,000 clones, 90% to 95% seen once. Germline-derived CDR1 and CDR2 are SQVTM and ANQGSEA. Trimming left V 7 bases short and J 0 bases short, with 8 bases between. CDR3 length equals 12 residues. The rearrangement joins TRBV29-1 to TRBJ2-3; D is unclear. The specimen was peripheral blood, collected 28 days after the second AZD1222 dose. The source is an adult who received the AZD1222 COVID-19 vaccine. The CDR3 DNA reads TGCAGCGGCAGGCCAAGCACAGATACGCAGTATTTT. This gives the protein CSGRPSTDTQYF.